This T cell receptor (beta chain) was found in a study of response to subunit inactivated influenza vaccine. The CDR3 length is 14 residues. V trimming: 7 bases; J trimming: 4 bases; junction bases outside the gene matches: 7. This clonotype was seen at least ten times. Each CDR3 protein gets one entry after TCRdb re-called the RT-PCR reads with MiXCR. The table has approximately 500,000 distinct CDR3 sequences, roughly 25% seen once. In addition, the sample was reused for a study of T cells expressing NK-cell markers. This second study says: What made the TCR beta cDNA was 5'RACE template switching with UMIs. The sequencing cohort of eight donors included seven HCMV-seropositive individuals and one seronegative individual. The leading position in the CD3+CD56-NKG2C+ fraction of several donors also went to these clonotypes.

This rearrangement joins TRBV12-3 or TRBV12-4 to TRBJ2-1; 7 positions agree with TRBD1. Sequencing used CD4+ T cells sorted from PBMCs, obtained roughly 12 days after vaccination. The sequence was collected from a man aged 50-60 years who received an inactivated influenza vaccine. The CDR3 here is CASKPGQPYNEQFF. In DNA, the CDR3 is TGTGCCAGCAAGCCGGGACAGCCATACAATGAGCAGTTCTTC.